Following are 32 T cell receptor beta chains from one sample sequenced in a study of human T cells and chemical hapten exposure. TCRdb re-called the RACE reads with MiXCR, one entry per CDR3 protein. Counted here are about 350,000 distinct CDR3 sequences, about 5% occurring once; the ten biggest clones make up about 8.7%. Documented time point: pre-sensitization, week 0. As for treatment: therapeutic diphenylcyclopropenone sensitization with weekly scalp DPC. Sample: whole blood, taken in connection with sensitization to the hapten diphenylcyclopropenone (DPC). Source of these receptors: a woman younger than 35 with alopecia areata. Some clones in this sample may be carry-over from other donors' samples.

This clonotype was seen a handful of times. The chain links TRBV27 to TRBJ2-2; no clear D gene. The CDR3 runs to 14 residues. V was pared by 0 bases and J by 3 bases, with 5 bases between. CDR1 and CDR2 from the germline V gene are MNHEY and SMNVEV (reference sequence). Here the CDR3 DNA reads TGTGCCAGCAGTTTATCGTGGGACACCGGGGAGCTGTTTTTT. It yields the protein CASSLSWDTGELFF.

This clonotype turned up a few times. This sequence joins TRBV7-2 and TRBJ1-5; D gene ambiguous. The CDR3 length is 15 residues. Germline V CDR1 and CDR2: SGHTA, FQGNSA. The V end lost 2 bases, the J end lost 0 bases, and 8 bases lay between the germline ends. The CDR3 loop is CASSLTAYSNQPQHF. The CDR3 region has the DNA TGTGCCAGCAGCTTAACCGCCTATAGCAATCAGCCCCAGCATTTT.

The V call is TRBV11-3, the J call TRBJ1-6; D is unclear. The CDR3 is made up of 14 amino acids. V gave up 3 bases and J gave up 5 bases, with 8 bases separating them. The V gene's germline CDR1 is SGHNT and CDR2 YENEEA. DNA of the CDR3: TGTGCCAGCAGCTTGGATGGTAATAATTCACCCCTCCACTTT. This gives the protein CASSLDGNNSPLHF.

Many counts were recorded for this clonotype. The CDR3 nucleotides read TGTGCCAGCAGGGCCAACTACGGGGAGCTGTTTTTT. Translating gives CASRANYGELFF. V usage is TRBV7-2 and J usage is TRBJ2-2; D remains ambiguous. Deletions cut 6 bases from V and 7 bases from J, with 9 bases between. This CDR3 has 12 amino acids. Germline-derived CDR1 and CDR2 are SGHTA and FQGNSA.

In its sample, this clonotype was seen many times. This rearrangement joins TRBV6-5 to TRBJ1-4, with a possible D match to TRBD1 (6 bases). Trimming shortened V by 8 bases and J by 0 bases, and 16 bases separated the two germline ends. This CDR3 comprises 16 residues. Per the germline V gene, CDR1 is MNHEY and CDR2 is SVGAGI. DNA for the CDR3: TGTGCCAGCCGCACAGGGCTGGGTGCAACTAATGAAAAACTGTTTTTT. Encoded protein: CASRTGLGATNEKLFF.

This clonotype appeared a few times. The chain has TRBV19 and TRBJ2-1, with D perhaps TRBD1 (6 bases). V lost 5 bases, J lost 2 bases, and 13 bases lay in between. Germline V CDR1 and CDR2: LNHDA, SQIVND (reference sequence). This CDR3 region has 15 residues. The CDR3: CASSSKGVAYNEQFF. CDR3 DNA sequence: TGTGCCAGTAGTTCCAAGGGGGTGGCCTACAATGAGCAGTTCTTC.

This clonotype was seen a handful of times. The genes are TRBV7-3 and TRBJ2-3; D ambiguous. Trimming shortened V by 0 bases and J by 7 bases, and 11 bases separated the two germline ends. Per germline, CDR1 SGHTA and CDR2 FQGTGA. This CDR3 has 14 amino acids. The CDR3 region has the DNA TGTGCCAGCAGCTTAACGTTGAGTGGCAATACGCAGTATTTT. As protein: CASSLTLSGNTQYF. Combining the CDR3 with reference TRBV7-3 and TRBJ2-3 gives the whole variable domain GAGVSQTPSNKVTEKGKYVELRCDPISGHTALYWYRQSLGQGPEFLIYFQGTGAADDSGLPNDRFFAVRPEGSVSTLKIQRTERGDSAVYLCASSLTLSGNTQYFGPGTRLTVL.

The V gene is TRBV11-2, the J gene TRBJ2-5; the match to TRBD2 covers 12 bases. V gave up 5 bases and J gave up 6 bases; unmatched junction bases: 7. The CDR3 covers 15 residues. Germline values: CDR1 SGHAT, CDR2 FQNNGV. This CDR3 reads CASSLGLAGTQTQYF. As DNA, the CDR3 is TGTGCCAGCAGCCTCGGACTAGCGGGGACCCAGACCCAGTACTTC.

This clonotype was observed a handful of times. The V call is TRBV18, the J call TRBJ1-4, with D unclear. The ends were cut back, 0 bases at V and 0 bases at J, with 8 bases in the middle. This CDR3 is 16 amino acids long. The V gene's germline CDR1 is KGHSH and CDR2 LQKENI. CDR3 loop: CASSPPNDPTNEKLFF. The CDR3 DNA is TGTGCCAGCTCACCACCCAATGACCCAACTAATGAAAAACTGTTTTTT.

V usage is TRBV7-9 and J usage is TRBJ1-5; D unresolved. From germline, CDR1 is SEHNR and CDR2 FQNEAQ (reference sequence). There are 14 residues in the CDR3. The germline V and J ends were trimmed by 5 bases and 3 bases, with 11 bases remaining between them. The CDR3 is CASSHKGNNQPQHF. DNA of the CDR3: TGTGCCAGCAGCCATAAAGGAAACAATCAGCCCCAGCATTTT.

Details on this clonotype: One base away lies a much larger clone, so this may be a sequencing read error. This chain joins TRBV9 and TRBJ2-2; D perhaps matches TRBD2 (5 bases). Germline lookup yields CDR1 SGDLS and CDR2 YYNGEE. This CDR3 spans 12 amino acids. CDR3 in amino acids: CASSPRPGELLF. Written as DNA, the CDR3 is TGTGCCAGCAGCCCTCGCCCCGGGGAGCTGCTTTTT.

This clonotype was recorded a few times. The chain is built from TRBV21-1 and TRBJ1-1. TRBV21-1 represents a pseudogene. This CDR3 is 12 amino acids long. CDR3 in amino acids: CATGSTNTEAFF. CDR3 DNA: TGTGCCACCGGATCCACCAACACTGAAGCTTTCTTT.

The chain recombines TRBV27 with TRBJ1-2; D is perhaps TRBD1 (6 bases). Trimming cost V 6 bases and J 2 bases, with 19 bases left between them. Germline CDR1 is MNHEY and CDR2 is SMNVEV (reference sequence). The CDR3 is 16 residues long. CDR3 nucleotide sequence: TGTGCCAGCAGAACCTGGACAGCGTCAAAGAACTATGGCTACACCTTC. This encodes CASRTWTASKNYGYTF.

This clonotype came up a few times. The genes are TRBV5-6 and TRBJ2-3, with D possibly being TRBD2 (5 bases). The CDR3 has 15 residues. Germline V CDR1 and CDR2: SGHDT, YYEEEE. Trimming pared 1 base from V and 3 bases from J, leaving 12 bases between. The CDR3 coding sequence is TGTGCCAGCAGCTTGATAGCAGGCGGGACAGATACGCAGTATTTT. Protein: CASSLIAGGTDTQYF.

The chain is built from TRBV6-2 or TRBV6-3 and TRBJ2-1; D remains ambiguous. The V end lost 7 bases, the J end lost 8 bases, and 12 bases lay between the germline ends. The CDR3 consists of 12 residues. Per germline, CDR1 MNHEY and CDR2 SVGEGT. The chain's CDR3 is CASMVAPDEQFF. In DNA form, the CDR3 reads TGTGCCAGCATGGTAGCTCCCGATGAGCAGTTCTTC.

The chain joins TRBV3-1 to TRBJ2-5; tentative D call: TRBD1 (6 bases). CDR3 length equals 13 residues. V dropped 4 bases and J dropped 3 bases, with 9 bases sitting between them. The V gene's germline CDR1 is LGHDT and CDR2 YNNKEL (reference sequence). CDR3: CASSRTEKETQYF. DNA for the CDR3: TGTGCCAGCAGCCGGACAGAGAAAGAGACCCAGTACTTC.

This clonotype was observed many times. This chain joins TRBV21-1 and TRBJ1-3; the D call of TRBD1 is as the table states it, not checked on the DNA. TRBV21-1 is annotated as a pseudogene. The CDR3 extends over 17 amino acids. The CDR3 protein is CASSLRPGTTPGNTIYF. The CDR3 DNA follows: TGTGCCAGCAGCCTCCGCCCAGGGACCACCCCTGGAAACACCATATATTTT.

This clonotype was recorded at least ten times. The chain uses TRBV7-2 and TRBJ2-3, with D possibly matching TRBD1 (6 bases). From germline, CDR1 is SGHTA and CDR2 FQGNSA. Trimming shortened V by 4 bases and J by 2 bases, and 10 bases separated the two germline ends. CDR3 length equals 14 residues. The CDR3 DNA is TGTGCCAGCAGCTCAGGGGCCTACACAGATACGCAGTATTTT. Translated, it gives CASSSGAYTDTQYF.

The chain has TRBV25-1 and TRBJ2-7, with D unclear. This CDR3 comprises 14 residues. V shed 5 bases and J shed 2 bases, with 13 bases lying between them. CDR1 and CDR2 (germline): MGHDK, SYGVNS. Here the CDR3 DNA reads TGTGCCAGCAGTTGGGCAGCGCGCCCCTACGAGCAGTACTTC. It translates to CASSWAARPYEQYF.

The V and J genes are TRBV12-3 or TRBV12-4 and TRBJ2-1, with TRBD2 as a possible D gene (5 bases). Deletions cut 6 bases from V and 9 bases from J, with 21 bases between. There are 15 residues in the CDR3. In DNA form, the CDR3 reads TGTGCCAGCAGCCCCCAAGGCGGGCCCTTTGGTGAGCAGTTCTTC. Translating gives CASSPQGGPFGEQFF.

This clonotype was seen repeatedly, ten times or more. The chain uses TRBV9 and TRBJ2-2; D gene uncertain. The CDR3 contains 15 residues. Deletions cut 0 bases from V and 5 bases from J, with 11 bases between. Germline V gene sequence: CDR1 SGDLS, CDR2 YYNGEE. The CDR3 is CASSVAPLSTGELFF. The CDR3 DNA is TGTGCCAGCAGCGTAGCTCCCCTCTCTACCGGGGAGCTGTTTTTT.

This clonotype has only a few counts. The chain couples TRBV28 to TRBJ2-7; no clear D gene. CDR1 and CDR2 from the germline V gene are MDHEN and SYDVKM. CDR3 length: 14 residues. Trimming left V 5 bases short and J 4 bases short, with 15 bases between. The CDR3 loop reads CASSPTGRIYEQYF. In DNA, the CDR3 is TGTGCCAGCAGTCCGACCGGACGGATTTACGAGCAGTACTTC.

The chain uses TRBV5-1 and TRBJ2-2; tentatively, D is TRBD1 (5 bases). This CDR3 is built from 17 residues. Germline loops: CDR1 SGHRS, CDR2 YFSETQ. V lost 5 bases, J lost 1 base, and 18 bases lay in between. The CDR3 bases are TGCGCCAGCAGTTCCCCTAGACAGAGGAAGAACACCGGGGAGCTGTTTTTT. This gives the protein CASSSPRQRKNTGELFF.

This clonotype was picked up one time. The rearrangement joins TRBV5-4 to TRBJ2-5, with D unresolved. The CDR3 runs 16 residues. The ends were cut back, 4 bases at V and 4 bases at J, with 20 bases in the middle. From germline, CDR1 is SGHNT and CDR2 YYREEE (reference sequence). The chain's CDR3 is CASSDPRLSPGETQYF. The CDR3 DNA reads TGTGCCAGCAGCGACCCGCGCCTAAGCCCTGGAGAGACCCAGTACTTC.

The chain carries TRBV20-1 and TRBJ1-4, with a possible D match to TRBD1 (5 bases). The germline gives CDR1 DFQATT, CDR2 SNEGSKA (reference sequence). The CDR3 runs to 14 residues. This chain's CDR3 is CVGGGRATNEKLFF. CDR3 DNA: TGCGTTGGGGGGGGACGAGCAACTAATGAAAAACTGTTTTTT.

The chain recombines TRBV6-5 with TRBJ2-1; D perhaps matches TRBD2 (5 bases). Germline V gene data show CDR1 as MNHEY and CDR2 as SVGAGI. V was trimmed by 6 bases and J by 5 bases, leaving 11 bases between them. The CDR3 spans 13 residues. As DNA, the CDR3 is TGTGCCAGCAGCCGGGAACTAAACAATGAGCAGTTCTTC. Translation gives CASSRELNNEQFF.

This clonotype came up many times. This chain uses TRBV18 with TRBJ1-2; D remains ambiguous. Germline V gene lookup returns CDR1 KGHSH and CDR2 LQKENI. This CDR3 region has 13 residues. Trimming took 3 bases from V and 4 from J, leaving 9 bases between them. The CDR3 spells CASSPDGSYGYTF. The CDR3 DNA reads as TGTGCCAGCTCACCGGACGGGAGCTATGGCTACACCTTC.

This clonotype turned up a few times. V is TRBV29-1 and J is TRBJ2-3, with D possibly being TRBD1 or TRBD2 (6 bases each). CDR1 SQVTM and CDR2 ANQGSEA come from the germline V gene. Trimming pared 7 bases from V and 4 bases from J, leaving 21 bases between. This CDR3 has 15 residues. The DNA of the CDR3 is TGCAGCGCGGCGGGACATCCCCAGAGCGCAGATACGCAGTATTTT. Translating gives CSAAGHPQSADTQYF.

In this sample, this clonotype turned up a few times. The chain couples TRBV9 to TRBJ1-1, with 12 bases lining up with TRBD1. The CDR3 has 15 amino acids. The ends lost 2 bases at V and 5 bases at J; junction bases unmatched: 4. Per the germline V gene, CDR1 is SGDLS and CDR2 is YYNGEE. The CDR3 DNA sequence: TGTGCCAGCAGCGTTGGGGGACAGGGGGCAACTGAAGCTTTCTTT. The encoded protein is CASSVGGQGATEAFF.

The table lists this clonotype with a few counts. The J gene is TRBJ2-5, the V gene TRBV28; D gene unclear. Trimming removed 3 bases from V and 1 base from J, with 12 bases in between. Germline V CDR1 and CDR2: MDHEN, SYDVKM. There are 15 residues in the CDR3. The chain's CDR3 is CASSLAYTGQETQYF. The CDR3 nucleotides are TGTGCCAGCAGTTTGGCTTACACGGGCCAAGAGACCCAGTACTTC.

This clonotype appeared a few times. V is TRBV29-1 and J is TRBJ2-7; tentatively, D is TRBD1 or TRBD2 (5 bases each). Germline CDR1 and CDR2: SQVTM and ANQGSEA. The V gene lost 2 bases and the J gene lost 5 bases, with 13 bases spanning the gap. CDR3 length: 13 amino acids. The CDR3 spells CSVERGLGDEQYF. For the CDR3, the DNA is TGCAGCGTTGAAAGAGGGTTAGGGGACGAGCAGTACTTC.

Many counts were recorded for this clonotype. The chain links TRBV5-6 to TRBJ2-7; D call uncertain. V lost 3 bases and J 2 bases, leaving 9 bases between the germline ends. The CDR3 has 13 amino acids. The germline CDR1 and CDR2 sequences are SGHDT and YYEEEE. CDR3 loop: CASSSKAAYEQYF. The CDR3 DNA sequence: TGTGCCAGCAGCTCCAAGGCCGCCTACGAGCAGTACTTC.